The source of this T cell receptor (beta chain) is a study of blood T cell repertoires in COVID-19. Study as a whole: Acute and convalescent COVID-19 specimens originated in the United States, Italy and Spain.

Seattle's cohort entered during active infection and was followed longitudinally. From germline, CDR1 is SQVTM and CDR2 ANQGSEA. CDR3 size: 15 residues. The ends were cut back, 4 bases at V and 0 bases at J, with 10 bases in the middle. Per the original data handling: The assay estimated nucleated cells by amplifying reference gene primers. Repertoires were generated with immunoSEQ multiplex PCR, while TCRdb's copy carries only in-frame clones and drops some. V and J calls and clone size follow that table, whereas D and trimming were derived from the DNA. The sample lists 330,000 or so clones, roughly 87% seen once, with roughly a tenth in the top ten.

The sequence was obtained from a man aged 25 to 40 with COVID-19, enrolled during active disease. The chain has TRBV29-1 and TRBJ2-6, with a possible D match to TRBD1 (5 bases). The sequencing sample was made of peripheral blood. CDR3 DNA: TGCAGCGTTGGAGTAGGGGACTCTGGGGCCAACGTCCTGACTTTC. Amino acid sequence: CSVGVGDSGANVLTF.